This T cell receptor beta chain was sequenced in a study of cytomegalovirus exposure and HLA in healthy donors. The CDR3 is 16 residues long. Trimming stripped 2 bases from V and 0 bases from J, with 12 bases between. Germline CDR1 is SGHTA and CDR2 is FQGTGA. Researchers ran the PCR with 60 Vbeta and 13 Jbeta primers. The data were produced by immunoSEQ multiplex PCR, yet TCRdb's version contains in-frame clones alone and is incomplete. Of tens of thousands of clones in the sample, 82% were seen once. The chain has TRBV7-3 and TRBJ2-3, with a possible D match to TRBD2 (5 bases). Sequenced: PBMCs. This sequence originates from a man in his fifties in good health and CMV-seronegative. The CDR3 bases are TGTGCCAGCAGCTTACGAGCTAGCTCTAGCACAGATACGCAGTATTTT. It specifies CASSLRASSSTDTQYF.